This TCR beta chain was identified in a study of blood T cell repertoires in COVID-19. Looking at the study overall: Italy, Spain and the United States were the sources of the convalescent and acute COVID-19 samples. Sources were T cells, B-cell-depleted T cells, or PBMCs; the material itself was cDNA or gDNA.

Only one count was recorded for this clone. The authors' processing: From reference gene primer amplification, estimates of nucleated cell counts were derived. Libraries were prepared by immunoSEQ multiplex PCR; TCRdb keeps only in-frame clonotypes and omits some of them. V, J and clone size reflect that table, while D and trimming were determined from the DNA. The repertoire consists of approximately 89,000 clones, with over 60% occurring once and the leading ten covering 40% to 60%. V was clipped by 9 bases and J by 9 bases; unmatched bases: 16. Germline CDR1 MDHEN, CDR2 SYDVKM. CDR3 length: 17 amino acids.

This chain connects TRBV28 to TRBJ2-1; 14 bases line up with TRBD2. The TCR originated in a human donor in a cohort sampled during active COVID-19. Sequenced: peripheral blood. The CDR3 loop is CASRHPGLAGVSGEQFF. The CDR3 region has the DNA TGTGCCAGTAGGCACCCGGGACTAGCGGGAGTTTCCGGTGAGCAGTTCTTC.